This TCR beta chain was recorded in a study of cytomegalovirus exposure and HLA in healthy donors. Study-level results: Links to common viral pathogens appeared, in a later analysis, for several of the most significant clusters. Within an earlier analysis, most TCR beta V segments proved productive either about 87% or about 30% of the time. Within a later analysis, the majority of CMV-associated TCR beta chains appeared HLA-restricted.

Both 60 Vbeta primers and 13 Jbeta primers went into the PCR. Sequencing used immunoSEQ multiplex PCR; TCRdb keeps in-frame clones, though not all of them. This table has over 200,000 clones, 70% appearing once. Germline lookup yields CDR1 SGDLS and CDR2 YYNGEE. The CDR3 is 13 amino acids. V shed 2 bases and J shed 1 base, with 6 bases lying between them. This clone was observed a single time. The antigen is not known. This clonotype was obtained from a man aged 40-49 years in good health and CMV-seropositive. Specimen: PBMCs. The rearrangement links TRBV9 to TRBJ1-1; D not resolved. The CDR3, as DNA: TGTGCCAGCAGCGTCTCAGAGAACACTGAAGCTTTCTTT. Encoded protein: CASSVSENTEAFF.